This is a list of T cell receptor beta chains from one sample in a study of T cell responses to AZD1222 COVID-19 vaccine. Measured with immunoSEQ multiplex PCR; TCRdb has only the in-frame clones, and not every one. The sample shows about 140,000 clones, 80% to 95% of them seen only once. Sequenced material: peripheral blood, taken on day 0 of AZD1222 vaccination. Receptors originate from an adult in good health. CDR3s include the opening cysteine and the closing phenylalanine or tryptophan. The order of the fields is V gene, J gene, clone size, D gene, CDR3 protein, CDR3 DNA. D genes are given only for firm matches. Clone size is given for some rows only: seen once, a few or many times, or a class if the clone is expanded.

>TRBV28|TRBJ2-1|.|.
CASSPLRGGRTYNEQFF
TGTGCCAGCAGTCCACTACGGGGTGGCAGGACTTACAATGAGCAGTTCTTC
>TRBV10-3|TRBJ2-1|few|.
CAISEAGTRGSYNEQFF
TGTGCCATCAGTGAGGCCGGGACCAGGGGTTCCTACAATGAGCAGTTCTTC
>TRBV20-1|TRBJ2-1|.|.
CSASLRLVVNEQFF
TGCAGTGCTAGTCTGCGGCTAGTAGTGAATGAGCAGTTCTTC
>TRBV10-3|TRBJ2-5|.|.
CAISDGGTGETQYF
TGTGCCATCAGTGACGGCGGAACTGGGGAGACCCAGTACTTC
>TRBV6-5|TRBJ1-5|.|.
CASRTGVNQPQHF
TGTGCCAGCAGGACAGGAGTCAATCAGCCCCAGCATTTT
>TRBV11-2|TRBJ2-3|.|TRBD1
CASSAGTGVDTQYF
TGTGCCAGCAGCGCCGGGACAGGGGTCGATACGCAGTATTTT
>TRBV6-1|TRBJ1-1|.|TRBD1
CASSEYRGGEAFF
TGTGCCAGCAGTGAATACAGGGGCGGTGAAGCTTTCTTT
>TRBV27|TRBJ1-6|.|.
CASSLQGINSPLHF
TGTGCCAGCAGTTTACAAGGCATTAATTCACCCCTCCACTTT
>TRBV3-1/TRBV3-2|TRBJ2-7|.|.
CASSQSLRGEQYF
TGTGCCAGCAGCCAATCTCTACGAGGCGAGCAGTACTTC
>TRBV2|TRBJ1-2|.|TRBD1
CASNDRAYGYTF
TGTGCCAGCAATGACAGGGCCTATGGCTACACCTTC
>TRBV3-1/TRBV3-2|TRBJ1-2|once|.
CASSQLDSNYGYTF
TGTGCCAGCAGCCAACTCGACTCTAACTATGGCTACACCTTC
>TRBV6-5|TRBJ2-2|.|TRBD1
CASNTGGAGTGELFF
TGTGCCAGCAACACAGGGGGCGCGGGCACCGGGGAGCTGTTTTTT
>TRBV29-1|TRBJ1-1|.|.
CSVVSGVNTEAFF
TGCAGCGTTGTGTCGGGGGTGAACACTGAAGCTTTCTTT
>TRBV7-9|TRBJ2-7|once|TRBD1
CASSIVPGQGSSYEQYF
TGTGCCAGCAGCATAGTCCCGGGACAGGGTAGCTCCTACGAGCAGTACTTC
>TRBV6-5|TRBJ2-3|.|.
CASSYDYLDTQYF
TGTGCCAGCAGTTACGACTACCTAGATACGCAGTATTTT
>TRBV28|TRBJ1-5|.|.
CASSLGGYSNQPQHF
TGTGCCAGCAGTTTAGGGGGTTATAGCAATCAGCCCCAGCATTTT